This T cell receptor (beta chain) was profiled in a study of tumor-infiltrating lymphocytes in primary liver carcinoma. Whole-study context: The patients, men and women alike, were aged 30 to 69 years.

The source of the blood RNA was unsorted whole blood, and germline DNA was extracted as well. Researchers reported drawing about 4 milliliters of peripheral blood before surgery. The CDR3 covers 15 residues. Trimming pared 4 bases from V and 10 bases from J, leaving 21 bases between. The germline V gene encodes CDR1 LGHNT and CDR2 FRNRAP. Starting from approximately 470 ng of total RNA, TCR beta cDNA was produced with a primer in the constant region. Libraries for TCR beta were built through three nested multiplex PCR rounds, which together made up a slightly modified ARM-PCR procedure. The first two PCR rounds used TRBV1-TRBV30 forward primers with a C-beta reverse primer, around 10 cycles each. TCRdb itself ran the multiplex PCR reads through MiXCR, one entry per CDR3 protein. The sample has a few hundred thousand distinct CDR3 sequences; around three fifths are singletons. This clonotype has at least ten counts. Its antigen is unidentified.

Study-level points and caveats: Blood trailed tumors significantly in top-250-clone fraction (p = 0.039).

The TCR originated in a woman aged 25 to 45 with primary liver carcinoma and hepatitis B virus infection. The specimen was peripheral blood. This chain links TRBV12-5 with TRBJ2-3; D possibly corresponds to TRBD1 (7 bases). This CDR3 is CASGSEGTADRAQYF. DNA for the CDR3: TGTGCTAGTGGTTCGGAGGGGACAGCAGATAGAGCGCAGTATTTT.